Here is one T cell receptor beta chain with its context. These data come from a study of blood T cell repertoires in COVID-19. Turning to the study itself: COVID-19 samples from acute and convalescent phases originated in the United States, Italy and Spain. Sample material is recorded as cDNA or gDNA derived from T cells, B-cell-depleted T cells, or PBMCs.

The CDR3 covers 12 residues. The junction had 0 bases not matched to a gene; V was cut back by 4 bases and J by 1 base. Per the germline V gene, CDR1 is SQVTM and CDR2 is ANQGSEA. Under the authors' procedure: Amplifying reference gene primers gave estimates of nucleated cell counts. Using immunoSEQ multiplex PCR, the repertoire was profiled, and TCRdb retains in-frame clones only, with some absent. V, J and clone size were drawn from that table, and D and trimming were deduced from the DNA. The repertoire holds around 220,000 clones, with more than 80% as singletons. The receptor's source is a woman aged 80 or over with acute or convalescent COVID-19. This chain uses TRBV29-1 with TRBJ1-1, with 7 bases lining up with TRBD1. Sequencing input: peripheral blood. The CDR3 region is CSVGTGNTEAFF. CDR3 bases: TGCAGCGTTGGGACAGGGAACACTGAAGCTTTCTTT. The full variable domain, in which reference TRBV29-1 and TRBJ1-1 provide the parts outside the CDR3, is SAVISQKPSRDICQRGTSLTIQCQVDSQVTMMFWYRQQPGQSLTLIATANQGSEATYESGFVIDKFPISRPNLTFSTLTVSNMSPEDSSIYLCSVGTGNTEAFFGQGTRLTVV.